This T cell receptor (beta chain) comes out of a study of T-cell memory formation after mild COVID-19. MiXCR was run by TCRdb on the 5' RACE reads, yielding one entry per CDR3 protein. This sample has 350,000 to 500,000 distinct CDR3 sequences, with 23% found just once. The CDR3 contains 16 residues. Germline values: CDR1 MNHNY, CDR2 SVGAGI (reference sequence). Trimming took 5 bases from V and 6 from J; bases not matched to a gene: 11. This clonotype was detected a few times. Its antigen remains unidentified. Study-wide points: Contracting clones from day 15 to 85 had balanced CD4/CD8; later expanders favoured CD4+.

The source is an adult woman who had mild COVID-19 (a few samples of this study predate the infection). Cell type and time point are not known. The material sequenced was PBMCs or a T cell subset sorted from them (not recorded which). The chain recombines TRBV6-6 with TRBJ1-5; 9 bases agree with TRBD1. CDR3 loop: CASSLRPGQGGQPQHF. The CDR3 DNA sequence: TGTGCCAGCAGTCTCAGACCGGGACAGGGCGGTCAGCCCCAGCATTTT.